This is a list of T cell receptor beta chains from one sample in a study of T cells in Graves' hyperthyroidism and ophthalmopathy. From the multiplex PCR reads, TCRdb called clonotypes with MiXCR, one entry per CDR3 protein. The sample includes about 420,000 distinct CDR3 sequences, 15% to 18% of them seen just once. Input material: blood. These receptor sequences come from a woman under 30 with Graves' hyperthyroidism. Each CDR3 is given with its conserved first and last residue. Fields, in order: J gene, V gene, D gene, clone size, CDR3 DNA, CDR3 protein. The D gene is left open where the match is weak. Clone size, where shown, is once, few, many, or a class for clones that have expanded.

TRBJ1-5 TRBV6-1 TRBD1 few TGTGCCAGCAGGGGGACAGGGGGCTTCAATCAGCCCCAGCATTTT CASRGTGGFNQPQHF
TRBJ1-5 TRBV7-2 . few TGTGCCAGCAGCTTATGGGGGGGCTCTAGCAATCAGCCCCAGCATTTT CASSLWGGSSNQPQHF
TRBJ2-7 TRBV4-3 . . TGCGCCAGCAGCCTCCCTAGTGACGAGCAGTACTTC CASSLPSDEQYF
TRBJ1-1 TRBV11-2 TRBD1 . TGTGCCAGCAGCGACAGGGGGCCGGCCACTGAAGCTTTCTTT CASSDRGPATEAFF
TRBJ2-1 TRBV20-1 . many TGCAGTGCTCTGACGGCGATAAACAATGAGCAGTTCTTC CSALTAINNEQFF
TRBJ2-4 TRBV7-2 . . TGTGCCAGCAGCCCCAAAAACATTCAGTACTTC CASSPKNIQYF
TRBJ1-2 TRBV20-1 . many TGCAGTGCTCCCCCCTCGGCAGGGGTGGGCAACTATGGCTACACCTTC CSAPPSAGVGNYGYTF
TRBJ1-5 TRBV7-8 . many TGTGCCAGCAGCTGGGGATGGTCACGGGGTCAGCCCCAGCATTTT CASSWGWSRGQPQHF
TRBJ2-5 TRBV28 . many TGTGCCAGCAGTTTCGCCACAGGCCGCGAAGAGACCCAGTACTTC CASSFATGREETQYF
TRBJ2-1 TRBV2 TRBD2 many TGTGCCAGCAACCGACTAGCGTATGAGCAGTTCTTC CASNRLAYEQFF
TRBJ2-1 TRBV20-1 TRBD2 few TGCAGTGCTAGAGAGGTTAGCGGGTTGAATGAGCAGTTCTTC CSAREVSGLNEQFF
TRBJ1-5 TRBV19 . . TGTGCCACCACGGGTGACCTGGGAGGCGGCAATCAGCCCCAGCATTTT CATTGDLGGGNQPQHF
TRBJ2-2 TRBV13 TRBD2 many TGTGCCAGCAGCCCTAGAGCGGCTAGCGGGAACACCGGGGAGCTGTTTTTT CASSPRAASGNTGELFF
TRBJ2-3 TRBV7-9 TRBD2 many TGTGCCAGCAGCTTACTAGGTAGCGGGCGCACAGATACGCAGTATTTT CASSLLGSGRTDTQYF
TRBJ1-1 TRBV7-2 . . TGTGCCAGCAGCTTTGTAGGGGATACGGATGAAGCTTTCTTT CASSFVGDTDEAFF
TRBJ1-1 TRBV6-2/TRBV6-3 . . TGTGCCAGCGCCACAGGGACAAACACTGAAGCTTTCTTT CASATGTNTEAFF
TRBJ2-7 TRBV20-1 TRBD1 many TGCAGTGCTAGAGATAGCGACAGGGTTGGGGAGCAGTACTTC CSARDSDRVGEQYF
TRBJ2-3 TRBV20-1 TRBD2 many TGCAGTGCTAGAGTAGTGGCTAGCGGGAGGGCTAGTACGCAGTATTTT CSARVVASGRASTQYF
TRBJ2-1 TRBV4-1 . . TGCGCCAGCAGCCAAGATTCCCCCCCCGCTCCGGGACGGTCGGTGAATGAGCAGTTCTTC CASSQDSPPAPGRSVNEQFF
TRBJ1-1 TRBV9 . many TGTGCCAGCAGCGTATCGCCTTCCCCATTCTCATGGCCAGTTTCGGGGGGCCACACTGAAGCTTTCTTT CASSVSPSPFSWPVSGGHTEAFF
TRBJ2-2 TRBV28 TRBD1 few TGTGCCAGCACCCGGGACAGTGCGAACACCGGGGAGCTGTTTTTT CASTRDSANTGELFF
TRBJ1-5 TRBV7-9 TRBD1 . TGTGCCAGCAGCTTAGGACAGGGGGCTATTCAGCCCCAGCATTTT CASSLGQGAIQPQHF
TRBJ1-1 TRBV5-1 . many TGCGCCAGCAGCCGCAGAAGCATTGTTGGGCCAAAAGCGAACACTGAAGCTTTCTTT CASSRRSIVGPKANTEAFF
TRBJ2-1 TRBV7-3 TRBD2 many TGTGCCAGCAGCTTTAGCGGGGGGACTTACAATGAGCAGTTCTTC CASSFSGGTYNEQFF
TRBJ1-4 TRBV12-3/TRBV12-4 TRBD1 many TGTGCCAGCAGTACCCGGGACAGGGTGACTGAAAAACTGTTTTTT CASSTRDRVTEKLFF
TRBJ2-5 TRBV20-1 TRBD2 many TGCAGTGCTAGAAGCGGGGGGTATGGGGAGACCCAGTACTTC CSARSGGYGETQYF
TRBJ1-3 TRBV11-2 TRBD1 many TGTGCCAGCAGCTTAATTGGGACAGCTGGAAACACCATATATTTT CASSLIGTAGNTIYF
TRBJ2-7 TRBV7-6 . many TGTGCCAGCAGCTTAGGAGGAGGGGCCACAGACGGGGAGCAGTACTTC CASSLGGGATDGEQYF
TRBJ1-2 TRBV20-1 . many TGCAGTGAGCCTAGAGGCGGTGGCTACACCTTC CSEPRGGGYTF
TRBJ2-2 TRBV11-1 . many TGTGCCAGCAGCTTGGGCTGGACTATTCCCACCGGGGAGCTGTTTTTT CASSLGWTIPTGELFF
TRBJ1-2 TRBV11-2 . . TGTGCCAGCAGCTTAAAGGCCGGAAATAACTATGGCTACACCTTC CASSLKAGNNYGYTF
TRBJ2-7 TRBV14 . . TGTGCCAGCAGCCAAACCGGCTACCGCCACGAGCAGTACTTC CASSQTGYRHEQYF
TRBJ2-3 TRBV28 . few TGTGCCATCGAGAGGGGGGAGAGGAATACGCAGTATTTT CAIERGERNTQYF
TRBJ1-6 TRBV4-1 . . TGCGCCAGCGCTTCGCAGGTATGGGATTCACCCCTCCACTTT CASASQVWDSPLHF
TRBJ2-3 TRBV2 TRBD1 many TGTGCCAGCAGTGCTGACAGGGGTGAAGATACGCAGTATTTT CASSADRGEDTQYF
TRBJ2-1 TRBV12-3/TRBV12-4 . . TGTGCCAGCAGTTTAGCCAGAGTCGAGCAGTTCTTC CASSLARVEQFF
TRBJ2-7 TRBV29-1 TRBD1 many TGCAGCGTTGAAGGGACAGGCCTCTACGAGCAGTACTTC CSVEGTGLYEQYF
TRBJ1-4 TRBV20-1 . . TGCAGTGCTAGAGAGAGGGGTTGGGAGGAAAAACTGTTTTTT CSARERGWEEKLFF
TRBJ1-2 TRBV29-1 TRBD1 . TGCAGCGTCTGGACAGGGACCAACTATGGCTACACCTTC CSVWTGTNYGYTF
TRBJ1-1 TRBV29-1 . . TGCAGCGTTGCCATGGCTGGGGGGAACACCGAAGCTTTCTTT CSVAMAGGNTEAFF
TRBJ1-3 TRBV11-2 TRBD1 many TGTGCCAGCAGCAGACCAGGACAGGGGGTCCCGAATGGAGGAAACACCATATATTTT CASSRPGQGVPNGGNTIYF
TRBJ2-7 TRBV20-1 . many TGCAGTGCTATTGACGGTTCCTACGAGCAGTACTTC CSAIDGSYEQYF
TRBJ1-2 TRBV6-5 . . TGTGCCAGCAGCTTAGTTCCAGGCGACCGTAATAGGGGCTACACCTTC CASSLVPGDRNRGYTF
TRBJ2-5 TRBV6-1 . . TGTGCCAGCAGCAACCATTTTGCTACGGCCCCGCGGTTAGAGACCCAGTACTTC CASSNHFATAPRLETQYF
TRBJ1-1 TRBV6-5 . many TGTGCCAGCAGTTACGGTGGGGGACGCTCCTCCGGACTTGAAGCTTTCTTT CASSYGGGRSSGLEAFF
TRBJ1-1 TRBV29-1 . . TGCAGCGTTCAACAGGTGAACACTGAAGCTTTCTTT CSVQQVNTEAFF
TRBJ2-1 TRBV2 . many TGTGCCAGCAGTTTCGACAATGAGCAGTTCTTC CASSFDNEQFF
TRBJ1-5 TRBV19 . . TGTGCCAGTAGTATATCCGGGGACGGCAATCAGCCCCAGCATTTT CASSISGDGNQPQHF
TRBJ2-7 TRBV6-2/TRBV6-3 . . TGTGCCAGCAGTTACGTGGGTCAGCCATACGAGCAGTACTTC CASSYVGQPYEQYF
TRBJ1-3 TRBV2 . many TGTGCCAGCAGCGTCGACTCTGGAAACACCATATATTTT CASSVDSGNTIYF
TRBJ2-1 TRBV18 . many TGTGCCAGCTCAGACAAGGGCGGATACAATGAGCAGTTCTTC CASSDKGGYNEQFF
TRBJ1-1 TRBV7-9 . many TGTGCCAGCAGCTTAGTTGGGGGCCCGGGGACTGAAGCTTTCTTT CASSLVGGPGTEAFF
TRBJ2-1 TRBV7-9 . . TGTGCCAGCAGCTCCCCTTTTGCCAATGAGCAGTTCTTC CASSSPFANEQFF